This T cell receptor beta chain was documented in a study of Graves' ophthalmopathy and Graves' hyperthyroidism. Exclusion covered patients with other autoimmune diseases or uncontrolled infections (as well as pregnancy or lactation). PBMCs were obtained from roughly 9.4 ml of fresh peripheral blood. The V gene's germline CDR1 is MDHEN and CDR2 SYDVKM. Trimming at V came to 5 bases and at J to 5 bases, leaving 4 bases not matched to a gene. The CDR3 length is 15 residues. The TCR beta CDR3 regions underwent amplification from RNA transcripts. First-round RT-PCR used HTBI primers; second-round multiplex PCR followed. From the multiplex PCR reads, TCRdb called clonotypes with MiXCR, one entry per CDR3 protein. This sample yields some 150,000 distinct CDR3 sequences, of which around two fifths are seen a single time; roughly 8.9% belongs to the top ten. Note on this clonotype: Its antigen is as yet unknown.

Study-wide results and limits: Blood contained most expanded thyroid clonotypes exceeding 0.001 frequency. Ophthalmopathy versus stable hyperthyroidism: 13-signature model gave less than 90% sensitivity, less than 82% specificity.

Sequenced: peripheral blood. This sequence originates from a young man with Graves' ophthalmopathy. The J gene is TRBJ2-5, the V gene TRBV28, with 14 bases matching TRBD2. The CDR3: CASSGTSGGLETQYF. The DNA of the CDR3 is TGTGCCAGCAGTGGGACTAGCGGGGGTCTGGAGACCCAGTACTTC.